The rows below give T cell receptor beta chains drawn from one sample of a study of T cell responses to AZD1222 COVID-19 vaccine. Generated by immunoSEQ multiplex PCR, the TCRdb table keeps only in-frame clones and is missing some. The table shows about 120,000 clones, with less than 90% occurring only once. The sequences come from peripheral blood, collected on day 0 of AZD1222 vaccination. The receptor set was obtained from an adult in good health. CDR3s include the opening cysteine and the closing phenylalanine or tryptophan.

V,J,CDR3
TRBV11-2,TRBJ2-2,CASSTPRGGIGTGELFF
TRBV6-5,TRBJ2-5,CASSWGQGGAETQYF
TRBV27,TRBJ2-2,CASKGFTGELFF
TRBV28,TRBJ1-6,CASSFSRGLYSPLHF
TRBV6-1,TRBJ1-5,CASSEALWGGQPQHF
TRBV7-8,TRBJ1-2,CASSNLAGQGARGRYGYTF
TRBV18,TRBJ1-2,CASSPAGSNYGYTF
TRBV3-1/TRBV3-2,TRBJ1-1,CASSQEGGRTNTEAFF
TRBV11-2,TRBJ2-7,CASTPTSGRTDEQYF
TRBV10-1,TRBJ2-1,CASSPTPRNNEQFF
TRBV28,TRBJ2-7,CASRAGGTTVYEQYF
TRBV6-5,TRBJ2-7,CASRRVAGGSYEQYF
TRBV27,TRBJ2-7,CASSARALYEQYF
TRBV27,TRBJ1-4,CASSLRQNEKLFF
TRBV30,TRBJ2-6,CAWHPPRAGGSGANVLTF
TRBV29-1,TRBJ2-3,CSVALSLRGGGTQYF
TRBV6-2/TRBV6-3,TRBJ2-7,CASSYGREASYEQYF
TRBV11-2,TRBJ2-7,CASSFVDRGPYEQYF
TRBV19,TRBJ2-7,CASSIASGGASSYEQYF
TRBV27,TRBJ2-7,CASSYTPGEQYF